Below, 21 T cell receptor beta chains from the same sample are listed, as sequenced in a study of T-cell reconstitution after alpha-beta-depleted transplantation in children. This sample's TCRbeta library carried unique molecular identifier barcodes. MiXCR, applied by TCRdb to the PCR reads, yields one record per CDR3 protein. The table has some 600,000 distinct CDR3 sequences, 16% seen once. The sequencing used PBMCs from the stem cell graft donor, collected from the stem cell graft. Every receptor here comes from a human donor who donated a stem cell graft to a child with acute myeloid leukemia.

The J gene is TRBJ2-5, the V gene TRBV5-1; 8 bases are a match to TRBD1. CDR3 length: 15 amino acids. Per the germline V gene, CDR1 is SGHRS and CDR2 is YFSETQ. Trimming at V came to 7 bases and at J to 4 bases, leaving 12 bases not matched to a gene. As DNA, the CDR3 is TGCGCCAGCGGGTACCTGACAGGGGACGGAGAGACCCAGTACTTC. Its translation: CASGYLTGDGETQYF.

The chain couples TRBV10-3 to TRBJ1-3, with TRBD1 as a possible D gene (6 bases). The V end was cut by 6 bases, the J end by 1 base, with 7 bases between. CDR1 ENHRY and CDR2 SYGVKD come from the germline V gene. The CDR3 extends over 13 amino acids. The CDR3 DNA follows: TGTGCCATCAGGGACAGTTCTGGAAACACCATATATTTT. Its translation is CAIRDSSGNTIYF.

V usage is TRBV4-1 and J usage is TRBJ1-1, with D uncertain. The V end lost 1 base, the J end lost 7 bases, and 16 bases lay between the germline ends. Germline V CDR1 and CDR2: MGHRA, YSYEKL. The CDR3 consists of 15 residues. CDR3 amino acids: CASSQVAGNTDEAFF. The CDR3 DNA follows: TGCGCCAGCAGCCAAGTGGCCGGGAATACGGATGAAGCTTTCTTT.

The gene calls are TRBV7-2 and TRBJ2-3, with 11 bases aligning to TRBD2. J gave up 0 bases and V 3 bases, and 20 bases lay outside the gene matches. The CDR3 has 22 residues. Germline V gene data show CDR1 as SGHTA and CDR2 as FQGNSA. The CDR3 is CASSFFPPSGGILGGSTDTQYF. The CDR3 coding sequence is TGTGCCAGCAGCTTCTTCCCACCTAGCGGGGGGATTCTGGGGGGGAGCACAGATACGCAGTATTTT.

This clonotype was found many times. The gene calls are TRBV4-3 and TRBJ2-1, with D perhaps matching TRBD1 (7 bases). The ends were cut back, 0 bases at V and 9 bases at J, with 18 bases in the middle. There are 16 residues in the CDR3. The germline V gene has CDR1 LGHNA and CDR2 YSLEER. The CDR3 spells CASSQDYRQGGSEQFF. For the CDR3, the DNA is TGCGCCAGCAGCCAAGATTATCGGCAGGGGGGCAGTGAGCAGTTCTTC.

At least ten counts were recorded for this clonotype. This chain links TRBV4-2 with TRBJ2-2; 9 positions agree with TRBD2. CDR1 and CDR2 from the germline V gene are LGHNA and YNFKEQ. The length of the CDR3 is 15 residues. Trimming cost V 1 base and J 4 bases; bases outside gene matches: 1. The CDR3 protein is CASSQGLAVTGELFF. In DNA form, the CDR3 reads TGTGCCAGCAGCCAAGGACTAGCGGTCACCGGGGAGCTGTTTTTT.

The J gene is TRBJ2-5, the V gene TRBV21-1; the D segment call TRBD1 is taken from the table without a DNA check. TRBV21-1 corresponds to a pseudogene. The CDR3 length is 16 residues. The CDR3 DNA follows: TGTGCCAGCAGCGGCCGGGATGACAGGGGGAGGGAGACCCAGTACTTC. Translation gives CASSGRDDRGRETQYF.

For this clonotype: This may arise from a read error, as a much more abundant clone is one base away. The rearrangement links TRBV20-1 to TRBJ1-5; D is undetermined. The CDR3 runs to 16 residues. Germline loops: CDR1 DFQATT, CDR2 SNEGSKA (reference sequence). With 6 bases removed from V and 3 bases from J, the gap between germline ends came to 21 bases. DNA for the CDR3: TGCAGTGCCTTTATAGACGAAGCGGGGTTCAATCAGCCCCAGCATTTT. The encoded protein is CSAFIDEAGFNQPQHF.

In its sample, this clonotype was seen a few times. The V and J genes are TRBV3-1 and TRBJ2-7; 7 nucleotides agree with TRBD1. The CDR3 has 13 residues. Germline V lookup: CDR1 LGHDT, CDR2 YNNKEL (reference sequence). The V segment lost 4 bases and the J segment 7 bases; nucleotides outside the gene matches: 7. The CDR3 loop reads CASSRWTGGEQYF. The CDR3 nucleotides read TGTGCCAGCAGCCGATGGACAGGAGGTGAGCAGTACTTC.

The chain joins TRBV4-3 to TRBJ1-4, with D unresolved. CDR1 is LGHNA and CDR2 is YSLEER in the germline V gene. V was clipped by 4 bases and J by 4 bases, with 13 bases between them. This CDR3 is built from 15 residues. The CDR3 DNA reads as TGCGCCAGCAGCCTGTGGTCAGGACTTAATGAAAAACTGTTTTTT. It codes for CASSLWSGLNEKLFF.

This clonotype was seen a few times. The DNA for the CDR3 is TGCGCCAGCAGCTTCGGGCAGACGGCCATTCAGTACTTC. This gives the protein CASSFGQTAIQYF. This sequence joins TRBV5-1 and TRBJ2-4; no clear D gene. Looked up from germline, CDR1 is SGHRS and CDR2 is YFSETQ. The V end lost 2 bases, the J end lost 9 bases, and 12 bases lay between the germline ends. This CDR3 has 13 residues.

This clonotype was seen ten or more times. V and J are TRBV29-1 and TRBJ2-1, with D uncertain. Germline V CDR1 and CDR2: SQVTM, ANQGSEA. The CDR3 runs 12 residues. The V end lost 3 bases, the J end lost 7 bases, and 10 bases lay between the germline ends. Written as DNA, the CDR3 is TGCAGCGTTGAGTCCGGGTTGAATGAGCAGTTCTTC. Protein sequence: CSVESGLNEQFF.

With respect to this clonotype: A read error is possible here, since a much larger clone lies one base away. The V gene is TRBV4-2, the J gene TRBJ1-2; the D gene is possibly TRBD1 (6 bases). The length of the CDR3 is 17 residues. Germline CDR1 reads LGHNA; CDR2 reads YNFKEQ. CDR3 bases: TGTGCCAGCAGCCAAGATACGCGCAGGGACACTTACTATGGCTACGCCTTC. Its protein product is CASSQDTRRDTYYGYAF.

V is TRBV5-1 and J is TRBJ1-6, with TRBD1 as a possible D gene (6 bases). Germline lookup yields CDR1 SGHRS and CDR2 YFSETQ. The CDR3 runs to 15 residues. Trimming removed 5 bases at V and 0 bases at J, with 9 bases between. Here the CDR3 reads CASRDSSSYNSPLHF. The CDR3 nucleotides are TGCGCCAGCAGGGACAGTAGCTCCTATAATTCACCCCTCCACTTT.

This clonotype has ten or more counts. The J gene is TRBJ2-7, the V gene TRBV20-1; D possibly corresponds to TRBD2 (7 bases). Germline V gene lookup returns CDR1 DFQATT and CDR2 SNEGSKA (reference sequence). The CDR3 has 13 residues. Trimming cost V 5 bases and J 5 bases, with 16 bases left between them. CDR3 bases: TGCAGTGCTTATGGGGGGGGGGCCCACGAGCAGTACTTC. Translation gives CSAYGGGAHEQYF.

This clonotype was seen ten or more times. The CDR3 coding sequence is TGTGCCAGCTCACCAGGGACGGAATACAATGAGCAGTTCTTC. Its translation is CASSPGTEYNEQFF. The rearrangement uses TRBV18 and TRBJ2-1; the D gene could be TRBD1 or TRBD2 (5 bases each). The length of the CDR3 is 14 residues. V was cut by 2 bases and J by 4 bases, with 9 bases left in between. Germline V gene sequence: CDR1 KGHSH, CDR2 LQKENI.

This clonotype appeared a few times. CDR3 residues: CSARDQGKPGNTIYF. In DNA, the CDR3 is TGCAGTGCTAGAGACCAGGGAAAACCGGGAAACACCATATATTTT. V usage is TRBV20-1 and J usage is TRBJ1-3; a weak D match, TRBD1 (5 bases). Germline-derived CDR1 and CDR2 are DFQATT and SNEGSKA (reference sequence). This CDR3 spans 15 amino acids. V shed 0 bases and J shed 4 bases, with 13 bases lying between them.

This clonotype was seen many times. The genes are TRBV29-1 and TRBJ2-3, with TRBD1 identical over 8 bases. Looked up from germline, CDR1 is SQVTM and CDR2 is ANQGSEA. This CDR3 has 14 residues. The junction had 5 bases not matched to a gene; V was cut back by 0 bases and J by 6 bases. The CDR3 is CSVEDRGRVDTQYF. CDR3 coding DNA: TGCAGCGTTGAAGACAGGGGGCGCGTCGATACGCAGTATTTT.

The V and J genes are TRBV7-9 and TRBJ1-3, with D unclear. The CDR3 loop spans 13 amino acids. Trimming removed 7 bases from V and 2 bases from J, with 9 bases in between. Germline CDR1 SEHNR, CDR2 FQNEAQ (reference sequence). The CDR3 sequence: CASTWLAGNTIYF. In DNA, the CDR3 is TGTGCCAGCACCTGGTTGGCTGGAAACACCATATATTTT.

This clonotype appeared many times. The gene calls are TRBV6-5 and TRBJ2-5; 7 bases agree with TRBD1. In germline, CDR1 is MNHEY, CDR2 SVGAGI. The CDR3 runs 14 residues. V lost 5 bases and J lost 5; bases outside the gene matches: 8. In nucleotides, the CDR3 is TGTGCCAGCAGTACAACAGGGGCGGAGGAGACCCAGTACTTC. Translation gives CASSTTGAEETQYF.

This clonotype was counted many times. The genes are TRBV20-1 and TRBJ2-2; D gene uncertain. CDR3 length: 15 residues. V lost 0 bases, J lost 3 bases, and 11 bases lay in between. Germline V gene sequence: CDR1 DFQATT, CDR2 SNEGSKA (reference sequence). The CDR3 DNA follows: TGCAGTGCTAGAGACCTGGACGGTTACACCGGGGAGCTGTTTTTT. Its protein is CSARDLDGYTGELFF.